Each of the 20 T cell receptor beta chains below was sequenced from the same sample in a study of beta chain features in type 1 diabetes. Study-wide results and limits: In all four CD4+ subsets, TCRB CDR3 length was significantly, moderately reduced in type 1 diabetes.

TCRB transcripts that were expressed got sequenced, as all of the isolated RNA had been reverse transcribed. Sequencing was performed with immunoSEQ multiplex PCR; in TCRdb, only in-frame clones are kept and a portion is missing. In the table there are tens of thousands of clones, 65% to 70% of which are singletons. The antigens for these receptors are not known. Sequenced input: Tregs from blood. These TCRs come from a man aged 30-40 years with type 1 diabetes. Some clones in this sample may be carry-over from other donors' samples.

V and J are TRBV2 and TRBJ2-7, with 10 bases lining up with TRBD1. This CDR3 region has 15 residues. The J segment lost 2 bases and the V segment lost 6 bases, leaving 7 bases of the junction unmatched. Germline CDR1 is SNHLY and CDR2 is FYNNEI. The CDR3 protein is CASRRGQGQAYEQYF. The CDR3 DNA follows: TGTGCCAGCAGGAGGGGACAGGGGCAAGCCTACGAGCAGTACTTC.

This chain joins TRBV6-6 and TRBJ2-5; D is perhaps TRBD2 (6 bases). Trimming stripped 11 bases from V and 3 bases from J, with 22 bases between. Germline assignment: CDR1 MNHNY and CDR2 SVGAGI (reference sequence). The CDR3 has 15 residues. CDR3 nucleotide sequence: TGTGCCCACGGAGGGGCGGGGACCCTCGAAGAGACCCAGTACTTC. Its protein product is CAHGGAGTLEETQYF.

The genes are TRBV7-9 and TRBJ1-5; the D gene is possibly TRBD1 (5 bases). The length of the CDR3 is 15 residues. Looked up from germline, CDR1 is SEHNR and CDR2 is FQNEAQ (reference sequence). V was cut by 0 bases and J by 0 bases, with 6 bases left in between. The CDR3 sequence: CASSLAGDSNQPQHF. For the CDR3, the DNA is TGTGCCAGCAGCTTAGCAGGGGATAGCAATCAGCCCCAGCATTTT.

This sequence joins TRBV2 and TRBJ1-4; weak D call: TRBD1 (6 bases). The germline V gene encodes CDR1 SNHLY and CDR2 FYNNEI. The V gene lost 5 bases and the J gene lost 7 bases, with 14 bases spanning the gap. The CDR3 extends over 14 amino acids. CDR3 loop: CASSLFTGTEKLFF. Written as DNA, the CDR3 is TGTGCCAGCAGTCTTTTTACAGGGACTGAAAAACTGTTTTTT.

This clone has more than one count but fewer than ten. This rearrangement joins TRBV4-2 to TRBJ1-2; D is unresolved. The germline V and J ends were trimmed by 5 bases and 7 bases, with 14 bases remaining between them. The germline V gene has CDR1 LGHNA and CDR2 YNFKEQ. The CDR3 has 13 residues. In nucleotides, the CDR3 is TGTGCCAGCAGCTTGGTTCAGGTGGTTGGCTACACCTTC. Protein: CASSLVQVVGYTF.

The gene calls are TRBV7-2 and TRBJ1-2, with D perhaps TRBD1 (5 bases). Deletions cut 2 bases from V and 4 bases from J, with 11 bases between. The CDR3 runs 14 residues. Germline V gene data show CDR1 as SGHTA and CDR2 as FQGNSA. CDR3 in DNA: TGTGCCAGCAGCTTAAGGAGGGGATCCTATGGCTACACCTTC. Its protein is CASSLRRGSYGYTF.

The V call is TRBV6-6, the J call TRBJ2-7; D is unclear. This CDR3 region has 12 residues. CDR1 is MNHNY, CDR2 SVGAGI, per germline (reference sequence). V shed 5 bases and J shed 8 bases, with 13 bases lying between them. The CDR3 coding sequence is TGTGCCAGCAGTCCTACCCCCCTCCAGCAGTACTTC. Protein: CASSPTPLQQYF.

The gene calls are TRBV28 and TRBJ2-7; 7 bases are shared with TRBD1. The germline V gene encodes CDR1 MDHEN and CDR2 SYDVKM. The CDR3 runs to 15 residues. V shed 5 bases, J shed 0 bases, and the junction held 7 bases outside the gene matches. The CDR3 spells CASSPLTGYSYEQYF. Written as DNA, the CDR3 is TGTGCCAGCAGTCCCCTGACAGGGTACTCCTACGAGCAGTACTTC.

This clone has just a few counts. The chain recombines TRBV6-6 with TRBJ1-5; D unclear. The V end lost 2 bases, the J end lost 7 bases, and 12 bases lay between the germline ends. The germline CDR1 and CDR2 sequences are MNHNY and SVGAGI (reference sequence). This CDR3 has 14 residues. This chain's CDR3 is CASSYGSGIQPQHF. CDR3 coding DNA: TGTGCCAGCAGTTACGGTTCGGGTATACAGCCCCAGCATTTT.

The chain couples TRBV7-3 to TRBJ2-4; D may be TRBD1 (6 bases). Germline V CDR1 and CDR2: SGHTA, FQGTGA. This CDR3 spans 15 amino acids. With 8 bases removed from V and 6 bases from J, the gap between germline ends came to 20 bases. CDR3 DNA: TGTGCCAGCGCCTCGGACAGCCGACGGGGAAACATTCAGTACTTC. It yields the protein CASASDSRRGNIQYF.

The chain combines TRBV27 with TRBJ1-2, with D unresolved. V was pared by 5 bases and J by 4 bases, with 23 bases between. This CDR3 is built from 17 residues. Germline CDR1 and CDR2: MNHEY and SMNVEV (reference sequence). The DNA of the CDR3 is TGTGCCAGCAGTCCGTCCCCCAGAGTGACTGTCGTCTATGGCTACACCTTC. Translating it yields CASSPSPRVTVVYGYTF.

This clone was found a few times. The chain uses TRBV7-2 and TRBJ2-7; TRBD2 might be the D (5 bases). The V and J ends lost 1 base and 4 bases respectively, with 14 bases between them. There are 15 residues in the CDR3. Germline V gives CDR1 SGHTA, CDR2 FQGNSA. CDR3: CASSLDRGRWYEQYF. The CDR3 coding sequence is TGTGCCAGCAGCTTAGATAGAGGGAGATGGTACGAGCAGTACTTC.

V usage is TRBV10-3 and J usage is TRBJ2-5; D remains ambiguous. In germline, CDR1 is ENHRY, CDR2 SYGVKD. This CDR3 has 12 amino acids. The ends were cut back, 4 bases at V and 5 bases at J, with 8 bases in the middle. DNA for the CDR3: TGTGCCATCAGTGCCTCTAGGGAGACCCAGTACTTC. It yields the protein CAISASRETQYF.

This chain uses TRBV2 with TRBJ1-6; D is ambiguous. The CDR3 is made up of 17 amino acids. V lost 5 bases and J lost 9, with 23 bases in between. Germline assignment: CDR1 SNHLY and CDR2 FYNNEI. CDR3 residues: CASSSLSPASLRSPLHF. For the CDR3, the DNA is TGTGCCAGCAGTTCCCTCTCCCCCGCAAGCCTGCGTTCACCCCTCCACTTT.

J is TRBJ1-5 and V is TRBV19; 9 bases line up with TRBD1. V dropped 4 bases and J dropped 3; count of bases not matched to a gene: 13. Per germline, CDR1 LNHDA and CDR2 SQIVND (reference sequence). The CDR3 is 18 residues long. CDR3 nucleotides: TGTGCCAGTAGTACGGGGACAGGGAGGGGAGGAAACAATCAGCCCCAGCATTTT. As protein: CASSTGTGRGGNNQPQHF. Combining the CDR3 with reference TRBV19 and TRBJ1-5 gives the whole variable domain DGGITQSPKYLFRKEGQNVTLSCEQNLNHDAMYWYRQDPGQGLRLIYYSQIVNDFQKGDIAEGYSVSREKKESFPLTVTSAQKNPTAFYLCASSTGTGRGGNNQPQHFGDGTRLSIL.

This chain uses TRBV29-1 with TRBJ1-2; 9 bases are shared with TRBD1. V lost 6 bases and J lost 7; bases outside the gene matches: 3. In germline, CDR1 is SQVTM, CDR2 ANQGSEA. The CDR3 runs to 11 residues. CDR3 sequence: CSVWTGVGYTF. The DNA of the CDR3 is TGCAGCGTCTGGACAGGGGTTGGCTACACCTTC. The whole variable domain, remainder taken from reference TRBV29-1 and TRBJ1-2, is SAVISQKPSRDICQRGTSLTIQCQVDSQVTMMFWYRQQPGQSLTLIATANQGSEATYESGFVIDKFPISRPNLTFSTLTVSNMSPEDSSIYLCSVWTGVGYTFGSGTRLTVV.

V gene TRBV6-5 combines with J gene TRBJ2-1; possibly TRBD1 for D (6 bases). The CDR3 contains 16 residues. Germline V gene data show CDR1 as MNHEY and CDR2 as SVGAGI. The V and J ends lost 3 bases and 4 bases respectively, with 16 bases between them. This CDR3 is CASSYNAGRGYNEQFF. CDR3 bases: TGTGCCAGCAGTTATAATGCGGGCAGGGGTTACAATGAGCAGTTCTTC.

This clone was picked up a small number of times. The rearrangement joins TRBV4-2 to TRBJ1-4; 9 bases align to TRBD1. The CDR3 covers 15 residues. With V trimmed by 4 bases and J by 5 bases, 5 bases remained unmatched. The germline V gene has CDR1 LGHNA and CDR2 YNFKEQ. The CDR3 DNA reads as TGTGCCAGCAGCCCCGGGGACAGGGAAAATGAAAAACTGTTTTTT. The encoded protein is CASSPGDRENEKLFF.

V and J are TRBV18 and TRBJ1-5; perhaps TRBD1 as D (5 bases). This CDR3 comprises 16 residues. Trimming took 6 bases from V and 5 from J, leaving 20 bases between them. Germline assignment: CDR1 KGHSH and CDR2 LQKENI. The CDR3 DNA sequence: TGTGCCAGCTCTACGGGGGGGTCAGACCGACATCAGCCCCAGCATTTT. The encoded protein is CASSTGGSDRHQPQHF.

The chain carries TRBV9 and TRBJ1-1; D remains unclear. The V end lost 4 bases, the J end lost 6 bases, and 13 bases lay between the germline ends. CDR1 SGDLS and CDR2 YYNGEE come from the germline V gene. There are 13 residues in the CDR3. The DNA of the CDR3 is TGTGCCAGCAGCCCTAGCTTTAGGCCTGAAGCTTTCTTT. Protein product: CASSPSFRPEAFF.